This T cell receptor beta chain was observed in a study of T-cell reconstitution after alpha-beta-depleted transplantation in children. Study-level results: Recipient T cells and thymic progenitors that survived gave rise to the high TCRbeta diversity observed at day 60 in some patients. About two months after transplant, alpha-beta T cells reportedly came from several hundred expanded graft clones. The authors attributed T-cell counts and diversity one year after transplant mostly to newly produced T cells.

This clonotype has only a few counts. Its antigen remains unknown. The germline gene is not matched at one end of the junction; a read error may be the cause. The length of the CDR3 is 17 residues. Germline CDR1 reads MGHRA; CDR2 reads YSYEKL. Preparation of the TCRbeta library was carried out with unique molecular identifiers. MiXCR was run by TCRdb on the PCR reads, yielding one entry per CDR3 protein. Of roughly 570,000 distinct CDR3 sequences in the sample, over 25% were seen once. The chain employs TRBV4-1 and TRBJ2-5; D is unresolved. The source of this sequence is a boy younger than two with Wiskott-Aldrich syndrome, due to receive a stem cell transplant. The input for sequencing was PBMCs, taken before TCRalphabeta/CD19-depleted stem cell transplant. As DNA, the CDR3 is TGCGCCAGCAGCCAAGAAAAGCGTTCTCAGGCAAGAGAGCCCCAGTACTTC. The encoded protein is CASSQEKRSQAREPQYF.